Shown below are 18 T cell receptor beta chains from a single sample sequenced in a study of a mutant IDH1 vaccine in newly diagnosed glioma. Regarding time point: week 35, safety follow-up. Doses comprised 300 ug of mutant IDH1 20-mer peptide each, plus topical imiquimod. The antigens for these receptors are not known. Profiling relied on immunoSEQ multiplex PCR, and the TCRdb table lists in-frame clones only, not all of them. Of fewer than 70,000 clones detected, around 90% appear once; the ten largest clones hold 2%. Sequencing was performed on PBMCs, taken from a glioma patient whose treatment included an IDH1 peptide vaccine. These TCRs come from a man in his thirties or forties with glioma.

This rearrangement joins TRBV27 to TRBJ2-1, with 7 bases identical to TRBD2. Unmatched junction bases numbered 6, after V lost 3 bases and J lost 10 bases. CDR3 length: 13 residues. Germline lookup yields CDR1 MNHEY and CDR2 SMNVEV (reference sequence). The CDR3 region has the DNA TGTGCCAGCAGTTTCGGATTGGGGGGGGAGCAGTTCTTC. This encodes CASSFGLGGEQFF.

V and J are TRBV6-1 and TRBJ2-5; the D is unclear. The DNA end is a closer match to TRBJ2-7, so the J assignment may be wrong. This CDR3 region has 13 residues. Germline V gene lookup returns CDR1 MNHNS and CDR2 SASEGT. The chain's CDR3 is CASNDLRQYEQYF. The CDR3 bases are TGTGCCAGCAACGATCTTCGGCAGTACGAGCAGTACTTC.

The chain has TRBV4-3 and TRBJ1-3, with D hard to call. This CDR3 has 14 amino acids. CDR1 is LGHNA, CDR2 YSLEER, per germline. Trimming removed 4 bases at V and 4 bases at J, with 11 bases between. The CDR3 sequence: CASSPSLRGNTIYF. As DNA, the CDR3 is TGCGCCAGCAGCCCCTCCCTCCGAGGAAACACCATATATTTT.

This clone occurred a few times. The rearrangement links TRBV20-1 to TRBJ2-1; no reliable D call. CDR1 is DFQATT, CDR2 SNEGSKA, per germline (reference sequence). The V end lost 7 bases, the J end lost 0 bases, and 4 bases lay between the germline ends. This CDR3 contains 11 residues. The CDR3 reads CSVTSYNEQFF. CDR3 nucleotide sequence: TGCAGTGTGACCTCCTACAATGAGCAGTTCTTC.

The chain couples TRBV28 to TRBJ1-4; D might be TRBD1 (6 bases). This CDR3 has 14 residues. Germline V gene lookup returns CDR1 MDHEN and CDR2 SYDVKM. The V end was cut by 4 bases, the J end by 7 bases, with 13 bases between. The DNA of the CDR3 is TGTGCCAGCAGTTCCACAGGGAGGTTTGAAAAACTGTTTTTT. Translation gives CASSSTGRFEKLFF.

The rearrangement links TRBV5-6 to TRBJ1-1; 7 nucleotides match TRBD1. The CDR3 is 16 residues long. The trim removed 4 bases at V and 2 bases at J, leaving 11 bases unmatched. The V gene's germline CDR1 is SGHDT and CDR2 YYEEEE. The CDR3 DNA is TGTGCCAGCAGCACCACTCGACAGGGTTTAAACACTGAAGCTTTCTTT. Translated, it gives CASSTTRQGLNTEAFF.

The CDR3 loop reads CASSYLGRYGYTF. CDR3 nucleotide sequence: TGTGCCAGCAGCTACTTGGGGCGTTATGGCTACACCTTC. This rearrangement joins TRBV5-5 to TRBJ1-2; D is possibly TRBD1 (5 bases). The germline V gene has CDR1 SGHKS and CDR2 YYEKEE (reference sequence). The CDR3 is 13 residues long. Trimming removed 3 bases at V and 5 bases at J, with 11 bases between.

The chain joins TRBV6-5 to TRBJ2-2; TRBD2 matches 7 bases. J lost 10 bases, V lost 2 bases, and 13 bases had no gene match. Looked up from germline, CDR1 is MNHEY and CDR2 is SVGAGI. The CDR3 loop spans 16 amino acids. The DNA of the CDR3 is TGTGCCAGCAGTTACAGGTCTAGCGGCCTCCTCGCGGAGCTGTTTTTT. Amino acid sequence: CASSYRSSGLLAELFF.

The genes are TRBV6-1 and TRBJ1-1; D uncertain. The ends were cut back, 3 bases at V and 0 bases at J, with 14 bases in the middle. The CDR3 consists of 16 residues. Germline V CDR1 and CDR2: MNHNS, SASEGT. CDR3 bases: TGTGCCAGCAGTGATTTTAATTTGTTCTTGAACACTGAAGCTTTCTTT. This gives the protein CASSDFNLFLNTEAFF.

The chain combines TRBV6-5 with TRBJ1-1; D is perhaps TRBD1 (5 bases). Germline V gene data show CDR1 as MNHEY and CDR2 as SVGAGI. CDR3 length: 15 amino acids. The ends were cut back, 6 bases at V and 4 bases at J, with 18 bases in the middle. The CDR3 loop is CASSLLGGTTTEAFF. CDR3 nucleotides: TGTGCCAGCAGCCTACTGGGGGGGACGACCACTGAAGCTTTCTTT.

The chain employs TRBV28 and TRBJ1-5, with 7 bases fitting TRBD1. The CDR3 has 15 residues. The ends lost 7 bases at V and 4 bases at J; junction bases unmatched: 10. Germline V gives CDR1 MDHEN, CDR2 SYDVKM. DNA for the CDR3: TGTGCCAGCACCCTTACAGGGGCCCTTAATCAGCCCCAGCATTTT. Amino acid sequence: CASTLTGALNQPQHF. Based on the CDR3 plus reference TRBV28 and TRBJ1-5, the full variable domain is DVKVTQSSRYLVKRTGEKVFLECVQDMDHENMFWYRQDPGLGLRLIYFSYDVKMKEKGDIPEGYSVSREKKERFSLILESASTNQTSMYLCASTLTGALNQPQHFGDGTRLSIL.

The chain links TRBV9 to TRBJ2-2; 7 bases are shared with TRBD2. CDR3 length: 15 amino acids. CDR1 and CDR2 from the germline V gene are SGDLS and YYNGEE. Trimming cost V 4 bases and J 7 bases; bases outside gene matches: 10. The CDR3 sequence is CASSQRGPRGGELFF. As DNA, the CDR3 is TGTGCCAGCAGCCAGCGGGGCCCTAGGGGCGGGGAGCTGTTTTTT. The full variable domain, its missing parts supplied by reference TRBV9 and TRBJ2-2, is DSGVTQTPKHLITATGQRVTLRCSPRSGDLSVYWYQQSLDQGLQFLIQYYNGEERAKGNILERFSAQQFPDLHSELNLSSLELGDSALYFCASSQRGPRGGELFFGEGSRLTVL.

The rearrangement joins TRBV4-3 to TRBJ1-1; D remains unclear. CDR1 and CDR2 from the germline V gene are LGHNA and YSLEER. The CDR3 spans 15 residues. Trimming cost V 0 bases and J 5 bases, with 13 bases left between them. The CDR3 nucleotides read TGCGCCAGCAGCCAAGACGCGGGTAGAAGGACTGAAGCTTTCTTT. Protein sequence: CASSQDAGRRTEAFF.

The chain links TRBV29-1 to TRBJ1-1, with D unclear. CDR3 length equals 12 residues. The V gene lost 5 bases and the J gene lost 0 bases, with 7 bases spanning the gap. CDR1 and CDR2 from the germline V gene are SQVTM and ANQGSEA. The CDR3 loop reads CSVREMNTEAFF. CDR3 DNA: TGCAGCGTTCGAGAGATGAACACTGAAGCTTTCTTT.

With regard to this clone: Likely a read error: the CDR3 ends without its conserved phenylalanine or tryptophan. This chain uses TRBV9 with TRBJ1-2; D uncertain. The CDR3 is 14 amino acids. V gave up 3 bases and J gave up 1 base, with 10 bases separating them. Germline V CDR1 and CDR2: SGDLS, YYNGEE. The CDR3 region is CASSGIDLNYGYTL. The CDR3, as DNA: TGTGCCAGCAGCGGGATCGATCTTAACTATGGCTACACCCTC.

The chain couples TRBV7-8 to TRBJ1-5; D remains unclear. Germline CDR1 is SGHVS and CDR2 is FQNEAQ. With 6 bases removed from V and 4 bases from J, the gap between germline ends came to 16 bases. The CDR3 runs 15 residues. The CDR3 DNA reads as TGTGCCAGCAGTAGTGGCCCAGTCAATAATCAGCCCCAGCATTTT. As protein: CASSSGPVNNQPQHF.

This chain uses TRBV6-5 with TRBJ1-2, with 8 bases lining up with TRBD1. The CDR3 consists of 13 residues. Trimming took 7 bases from V and 4 from J; bases not matched to a gene: 5. Germline-derived CDR1 and CDR2 are MNHEY and SVGAGI. The CDR3 is CASNPGTGYGYTF. The CDR3 nucleotides read TGTGCCAGCAATCCCGGGACAGGCTATGGCTACACCTTC.

The V call is TRBV5-4, the J call TRBJ1-6; 7 positions agree with TRBD1. Germline CDR1 is SGHNT and CDR2 is YYREEE (reference sequence). With V trimmed by 6 bases and J by 2 bases, 8 bases remained unmatched. The CDR3 extends over 16 amino acids. For the CDR3, the DNA is TGTGCCAGCACCATACAACAGGGGACCTATAATTCACCCCTCCACTTT. It is translated as CASTIQQGTYNSPLHF. Filled out from reference TRBV5-4 and TRBJ1-6, the complete variable domain reads ETGVTQSPTHLIKTRGQQVTLRCSSQSGHNTVSWYQQALGQGPQFIFQYYREEENGRGNFPPRFSGLQFPNYSSELNVNALELDDSALYLCASTIQQGTYNSPLHFGNGTRLTVT.